The T cell receptor (beta chain) described here comes from a study of T cell repertoires in cytomegalovirus infection. Study details: Public TCR beta signatures marked donors with CMV infection and the matching HLA.

CDR1 and CDR2 from the germline V gene are SGHTA and FQGNSA. The germline V and J ends were trimmed by 1 base and 5 bases, with 12 bases remaining between them. The CDR3 runs to 15 residues. This clonotype was observed at least ten times. Its antigen remains unidentified. TCRdb redid the calling of the reads with MiXCR, one entry per CDR3 protein. The data hold some 300,000 distinct CDR3 sequences, with around 10% observed a single time. Study conclusions and caveats: What dominated the ex vivo response were HLA-C-restricted CMV-specific TCR beta clonotypes.

The source is a human donor in good health (CMV status not recorded). Some clones in this sample may be carry-over from other donors' samples. This sequence joins TRBV7-2 and TRBJ2-1; D unclear. The specimen was PBMCs. CDR3 loop: CASSLGRAIDNEQFF. The DNA for the CDR3 is TGTGCCAGCAGCTTAGGTAGGGCCATAGACAATGAGCAGTTCTTC. The full variable domain, rest sourced from reference TRBV7-2 and TRBJ2-1, is GAGVSQSPSNKVTEKGKDVELRCDPISGHTALYWYRQSLGQGLEFLIYFQGNSAPDKSGLPSDRFSAERTGGSVSTLTIQRTQQEDSAVYLCASSLGRAIDNEQFFGPGTRLTVL.